This is a list of T cell receptor beta chains from one sample in a study of T cell responses to AZD1222 COVID-19 vaccine. Clones were read by immunoSEQ multiplex PCR, and TCRdb kept only the in-frame ones, dropping some. The sample contains more than 85,000 clones, around 80% of which appear only once. The material was peripheral blood, obtained on day 0 of AZD1222 vaccination. The receptors shown here come from an adult in good health. Both conserved end residues are part of each CDR3. The D gene is left open where the match is weak. Some rows have no size entry. The others give once, few or many, or a class for an expanded clone.

>TRBV7-2|NA|TRBJ2-1|NA
TGTGCCAGCAGCTTAATAGGGGTCAACAATGAGCAGTTCTTC
CASSLIGVNNEQFF
>TRBV5-1|NA|TRBJ1-4|NA
TGCGCCAGCAGCTTGACAGTCCTTGGTAATGAAAAACTGTTTTTT
CASSLTVLGNEKLFF
>TRBV5-1|NA|TRBJ2-2|NA
TGCGCCAGCAGCCCCCTCACCGGGGAGCTGTTTTTT
CASSPLTGELFF
>TRBV7-9|NA|TRBJ2-2|NA
TGTGCCAGCAGCTTAGCGGTCGGGGCCCAATCCTATCTCACCGGGGAGCTGTTTTTT
CASSLAVGAQSYLTGELFF
>TRBV6-1|NA|TRBJ1-2|NA
TGTGCCAGCAGTGAAGCTACCTATGGCTACACCTTC
CASSEATYGYTF
>TRBV5-1|NA|TRBJ2-7|TRBD1
TGCGCCAGCAGCTTGGGACAGGGACCCGAGCAGTACTTC
CASSLGQGPEQYF
>TRBV28|few|TRBJ2-7|TRBD2
TGTGCCAGCAGATTAACCAGCGGGAGCTACGAGCAGTACTTC
CASRLTSGSYEQYF
>TRBV12-5|NA|TRBJ2-3|NA
TGTGCTAGTGCCCTGGGGGGGGCTAGCACAGATACGCAGTATTTT
CASALGGASTDTQYF
>TRBV10-3|NA|TRBJ2-7|NA
TGTGCCATCAGTGAGGGTAGGACAGATGTGGACGAGCAGTACTTC
CAISEGRTDVDEQYF
>TRBV28|NA|TRBJ2-2|TRBD2
TGTGCCAGCAGCCCGAGAATAGCGGGGAGAACCGGGGAGCTGTTTTTT
CASSPRIAGRTGELFF
>TRBV7-8|NA|TRBJ1-6|NA
TGTGCCAGCGGATTTTGGACGACACACACGGATTTGGATAATTCACCCCTCCACTTT
CASGFWTTHTDLDNSPLHF
>TRBV11-2|NA|TRBJ1-5|NA
TGTGCCAGCAGCTTAGGCAGGGGAAGTCAGCCCCAGCATTTT
CASSLGRGSQPQHF
>TRBV21-1|once|TRBJ2-7|NA
TGTGCCAGCAGCAAAGCTGAAGTGCAAGCCTCCTACGAGCAGTACTTC
CASSKAEVQASYEQYF
>TRBV18|NA|TRBJ1-5|NA
TGTGCCAGCTCACCCGAGGGGGGGCTAAGCAATCAGCCCCAGCATTTT
CASSPEGGLSNQPQHF
>TRBV7-8|NA|TRBJ1-1|NA
TGTGCCAGCAGCTTAGGGTCACAGGGAACGAACACTGAAGCTTTCTTT
CASSLGSQGTNTEAFF
>TRBV5-4|NA|TRBJ2-7|NA
TGTGCCAGCAGTTTCCCAGGGTGGGAGCAGTACTTC
CASSFPGWEQYF
>TRBV28|NA|TRBJ1-2|NA
TGTGCCAGCAGTTTATTCGGGACGTATGGCTACACCTTC
CASSLFGTYGYTF
>TRBV30|few|TRBJ2-7|NA
TGTGCCTGGAGTAGGGAGAGCCAGTACTTC
CAWSRESQYF
>TRBV11-3|once|TRBJ2-7|NA
TGTGCCAGCAGCTTAGACACGGGCTACGAGCAGTACTTC
CASSLDTGYEQYF
>TRBV4-1|NA|TRBJ1-2|NA
TGCGCCAGCAGCCAAGGGTTAAGGCAGGGCGGGGGCTACACCTTC
CASSQGLRQGGGYTF
>TRBV7-2|many|TRBJ1-1|NA
TGTGCCAGCAGCTTAGTACCGTTGGGTACGGGGAACACTGAAGCTTTCTTT
CASSLVPLGTGNTEAFF
>TRBV5-4|NA|TRBJ1-2|NA
TGTGCCAGCAGCTTGGTTGGCGCAGGGGTCGGCTACACCTTC
CASSLVGAGVGYTF
>TRBV18|once|TRBJ2-6|NA
TGTGCCAGCTCACTACCGGGGGCGGGGGCCAACGTCCTGACTTTC
CASSLPGAGANVLTF
>TRBV28|NA|TRBJ2-1|NA
TGTGCCAGCAGTTTGGTCGCGGGGAATGAGCAGTTCTTC
CASSLVAGNEQFF
>TRBV6-1|NA|TRBJ1-2|NA
TGTGCCAGCAGTGAATTTAGAGTCGGGAGCTATGGCTACACCTTC
CASSEFRVGSYGYTF
>TRBV4-1|NA|TRBJ1-5|TRBD1
TGCGCCAGCAGCCAAATGGACAGGGGGCAGCCCCAGCATTTT
CASSQMDRGQPQHF
>TRBV7-2|few|TRBJ2-1|NA
TGTGCCAGCAGCTTAGTTACCGGTTTTCCCAATGAGCAGTTCTTC
CASSLVTGFPNEQFF
>TRBV11-2|NA|TRBJ2-5|NA
TGTGCCAGCAGCTTTCCAAGGCAGGCCCAAGAGACCCAGTACTTC
CASSFPRQAQETQYF
>TRBV9|NA|TRBJ2-7|TRBD1
TGTGCCAGCAGCGCCCTCGGGGGACAGGACTACGAGCAGTACTTC
CASSALGGQDYEQYF
>TRBV28|once|TRBJ2-7|TRBD1
TGTGCCAGCAGCCGTGCCCGGACAGGGACCTACGAGCAGTACTTC
CASSRARTGTYEQYF
>TRBV28|NA|TRBJ1-5|NA
TGTGCCAGCAGTACAGGGTGGACCCAGCATTTT
CASSTGWTQHF
>TRBV28|NA|TRBJ1-3|NA
TGTGCCAGCAGATCAAGTGGAAACACCATATATTTT
CASRSSGNTIYF
>TRBV28|NA|TRBJ1-4|TRBD1
TGTGCCAGCAGCCTCGGGACAGTAATGAAAAGGCTGTTTTTT
CASSLGTVMKRLFF
>TRBV7-7|NA|TRBJ2-3|TRBD2
TGTGCCAGCAGCCCAGGACTAGCGGGGTCTAGCACAGATACGCAGTATTTT
CASSPGLAGSSTDTQYF
>TRBV6-2/TRBV6-3|NA|TRBJ1-5|NA
TGTGCCAGCAGTTACCGGGAAAATAGCAATCAGCCCCAGCATTTT
CASSYRENSNQPQHF
>TRBV12-3/TRBV12-4|once|TRBJ2-7|NA
TGTGCCAGCAGCCCGAGAGGTGGATACGAGCAGTACTTC
CASSPRGGYEQYF
>TRBV30|NA|TRBJ1-1|NA
TGTGCCTGGGCCTTCAAACGGAACACTGAAGCTTTCTTT
CAWAFKRNTEAFF
>TRBV7-2|NA|TRBJ2-5|NA
TGTGCCAGCAGCTTAGGGACGGCCGCTGGGACCCAGTACTTC
CASSLGTAAGTQYF
>TRBV4-1|NA|TRBJ1-1|NA
TGCGCCAGCAGCAGGACCGCGAACACTGAAGCTTTCTTT
CASSRTANTEAFF
>TRBV28|NA|TRBJ1-1|NA
TGTGCCAGCGGAGTCACTCCAACGAACACTGAAGCTTTCTTT
CASGVTPTNTEAFF
>TRBV15|NA|TRBJ2-3|NA
TGTGCCACCAGCAACCAGGACGGATATGGGAATACGCAGTATTTT
CATSNQDGYGNTQYF
>TRBV19|NA|TRBJ1-6|NA
TGTGCCAGTAGTGACTCGGGCTCCTATAATTCACCCCTCCACTTT
CASSDSGSYNSPLHF
>TRBV6-5|NA|TRBJ1-1|NA
TGTGCCAGCGAGGGAGGAAAGAATGAAGCTTTCTTT
CASEGGKNEAFF
>TRBV2|NA|TRBJ1-2|NA
TGTGCCAGCAGTGGGGTTTTCCTCTATGGCTACACCTTC
CASSGVFLYGYTF
>TRBV14|once|TRBJ2-7|NA
TGTGCCAGCAGCCAAGTAATGAGGACCTTCTACGAGCAGTACTTC
CASSQVMRTFYEQYF
>TRBV19|NA|TRBJ2-7|TRBD1
TGTGCCAGTAGCAGGGACAGGGGGGACGAGCAGTACTTC
CASSRDRGDEQYF
>TRBV9|NA|TRBJ2-5|TRBD2
TGTGCCAGCAGCCTCGGACTAGCGGGGGTGGAGACCCAGTACTTC
CASSLGLAGVETQYF
>TRBV5-4|once|TRBJ2-6|NA
TGTGCCAGCAGCCCCGATGGTGGGACTGGGGCCAACGTCCTGACTTTC
CASSPDGGTGANVLTF
>TRBV5-1|NA|TRBJ2-7|TRBD2
TGCGCCAGCAGCTTGGCGCGGGAGGCCGCCTACGAGCAGTACTTC
CASSLAREAAYEQYF
>TRBV19|NA|TRBJ2-7|TRBD1
TGTGCCTGTGAGGACAGGAGGCTGGGCGAGCAGTACTTC
CACEDRRLGEQYF
>TRBV28|NA|TRBJ1-3|NA
TGTGCCAGCAGGGGAAGTGGCCAGACCTCTGGAAACACCATATATTTT
CASRGSGQTSGNTIYF
>TRBV19|NA|TRBJ2-1|NA
TGTGCCAGTAGCCTCCGGGACGCTCGCGGTAATGAGCAGTTCTTC
CASSLRDARGNEQFF
>TRBV24-1|NA|TRBJ2-7|TRBD1
TGTGCCACCAGTGACCCCGGGACAGGGTTCGACGAGCAGTACTTC
CATSDPGTGFDEQYF
>TRBV5-4|NA|TRBJ1-1|NA
TGTGCCAGCAGCTCCAACCCTGTTTTTGGGCAGGCCCACACTGAAGCTTTCTTT
CASSSNPVFGQAHTEAFF